This T cell receptor beta chain came from a study of blood T cells in healthy people across ages. Study results and limitations: Naive T cell percentage showed a strong correlation with TCR beta diversity.

Trimming removed 6 bases at V and 1 base at J, with 10 bases between. CDR3 length equals 14 residues. In the case of this clonotype: Its antigen remains unknown.

Combining a sample-barcoded 5' primer with a J-beta primer mix, a second PCR ran for 7 to 11 cycles. From the 5' RACE reads, TCRdb called clonotypes with MiXCR, one entry per CDR3 protein. In the table there are roughly 1,500,000 distinct CDR3 sequences, roughly 32% of which are singletons. The sequence derives from a woman aged 25 to 39 in good health. Sequenced sample: blood. The chain joins TRBV12-3 or TRBV12-4 to TRBJ1-5; D possibly corresponds to TRBD1 (5 bases). In DNA form, the CDR3 reads TGTGCCAGCAGGGATGGACAAAGCAATCAGCCCCAGCATTTT. It encodes CASRDGQSNQPQHF.